What follows describes a single T cell receptor (beta chain). This receptor's antigen is unknown. There are no base qualities to consult, and no much larger clone falls within one base. Per the publication, the time point label means: blood 4 weeks post-SBRT, at nephrectomy. Explained via the paper, the treatment or condition label denotes: 15 Gy SBRT to primary tumor, nephrectomy 4 weeks later. The samples were obtained from a clinical trial, where primary renal cell carcinomas were treated with 15 Gy stereotactic body radiation therapy and then removed by nephrectomy 4 weeks afterward. To follow tumor-enriched clonotypes, peripheral blood was collected serially from radiation-treated patients at baseline and again at 2 weeks and 4 weeks after SBRT. All patients had renal cell carcinoma with clear cell pathology. The QIAamp DNA Blood Mini Kit (Qiagen) was used to prepare genomic DNA for TCR sequencing. Samples were included in the analyses only if all quality control checks were passed.

The data were obtained in a study of radiation and T cells in renal cell carcinoma (dated by TCRdb to the early 2020s). Describing the broader study: In total, almost 55 samples, comprising some 25 tumors and roughly 27 peripheral blood samples, were subjected to TCR beta sequencing. The last blood draw occurred 4 weeks after radiation, at the same time as nephrectomy. Across all 50 or so samples, several million unique CDR3 nucleotide sequences, encoding about 3,000,000 unique CDR3 amino acid sequences, were identified.

The immunoSEQ kit was used, according to the manufacturer's recommendations, to generate TCR beta libraries from genomic DNA. Library preparation used a first multiplex PCR with proprietary primers, then a second PCR adding unique barcodes, with bead cleanups after each round. A kit-provided positive control reaction and a negative control reaction were included in every sample batch. The final libraries were assessed on an Agilent 4200 TapeStation D1000 ScreenTape, pooled by volume, and quantified by qPCR. Sequencing was performed on an Illumina NextSeq500 with a MidOutput 150-cycle cartridge, and 156 Read1 and 15 Index1 cycles were run with kit custom primers. The pooled library was loaded at around 0.93 pM with roughly 19% PhiX control spiked in. Turning to the authors' computational methods: The vendor-processed data were analyzed in R, and a clonotype was defined as all T cells that share the same CDR3 nucleotide sequence. In the clone abundance analyses, frequencies were normalized to the 10,000 most abundant clones in each sample. Public T cell clones, which averaged fewer than five per sample, were excluded before analysis. A difference in abundance of at least 32-fold between compartments was used to define tumor-enriched and baseline blood-enriched clonotypes. Clonotypes expanded or contracted between blood time points were identified with a beta-binomial differential abundance model. Tumor-blood repertoire similarity was measured with the Baroni-Urbani and Buser coefficient, and group comparisons used two-tailed Wilcoxon tests in R. In its TCRdb copy, this immuneACCESS table keeps in-frame sequences only and misses some clones. Where compared with another copy, unresolved V genes explain less than half of these, and the others have no known cause. That table furnishes V, J and clone size, whereas the DNA furnished D and trimming. The sample contains about 78,000 clones, 70% to 90% of them found a single time. The top ten constitute over 5.5% of the sample.

The investigation overall reported the following: With a single-armed trial design, the study had no way to address how radiation dose or scheduling affects the TCR repertoire. In blood, the top tumor clonotypes increased between baseline and 2 weeks post-radiation and then shrank by 4 weeks, which suggests that tumor-resident clones expanded only transiently. Because pretreatment tumor biopsies were not available, the study could not determine whether clonotypes were already present within the tumor at baseline. Tracking of blood repertoire dynamics stopped at roughly 4 weeks after treatment, with no follow-up past that point.

V loses 7 bases of germline sequence and J loses 6 bases, and the interval between the two ends is 12 bases. From its cysteine to its phenylalanine, the CDR3 spans 12 amino acids. CDR3 DNA only is kept here, 36 bases in frame from base 1. CDR1 and CDR2 were assigned from the germline V gene as MDHEN and SYDVKM. This chain joins TRBV28 to TRBJ1-2; the D segment could be TRBD1, given 5 matching bases. This material consisted of blood, taken from a patient whose treatment included radiotherapy and nephrectomy. The clonotype was recovered from a woman in her 70s with renal cell carcinoma. The bases are TGTGCCAGCAAGACAGTATTGAATGGCTACACCTTC. The resulting protein is CASKTVLNGYTF.